This passage covers 25 T cell receptor beta chains from one sample sequenced in a study of blood T cells in healthy people across ages. It was with a sample-barcoded 5' primer and a J-beta primer mix that a second PCR of roughly 7 to 12 cycles was run. From the 5' RACE reads, TCRdb called clonotypes with MiXCR, one entry per CDR3 protein. The sample lists over 1,300,000 distinct CDR3 sequences, around 59% occurring once. The material sequenced was blood. The receptors come from a man between 18 and 35 years old in good health.

The chain recombines TRBV5-1 with TRBJ2-3; 10 bases are a match to TRBD1. The length of the CDR3 is 16 residues. Germline CDR1 SGHRS, CDR2 YFSETQ. V shed 4 bases, J shed 5 bases, and the junction held 10 bases outside the gene matches. CDR3 in DNA: TGCGCCAGCAGCCCCGGACAGGGGGTGTTGGTAGATACGCAGTATTTT. Translation gives CASSPGQGVLVDTQYF.

V gene TRBV6-2 or TRBV6-3 combines with J gene TRBJ2-1; a possible D gene is TRBD2 (5 bases). V was trimmed by 4 bases and J by 6 bases, leaving 13 bases between them. The CDR3 spans 14 residues. Germline V CDR1 and CDR2: MNHEY, SVGEGT. Written as DNA, the CDR3 is TGTGCCAGCAGTTCGCTAGGTCGGGGCAATGAGCAGTTCTTC. Its protein is CASSSLGRGNEQFF.

This clonotype was counted once. An end of the junction does not agree with germline; a read error may underlie this. The chain employs TRBV20-1 and TRBJ1-2; D gene uncertain. CDR3 length: 11 residues. Germline lookup yields CDR1 DFQATT and CDR2 SNEGSKA (reference sequence). The CDR3 coding sequence is TGCAGTGCTAACGTAAACTATAGCTACACCTTC. It is translated as CSANVNYSYTF.

V usage is TRBV7-2 and J usage is TRBJ1-5, with D possibly being TRBD1 (5 bases). This CDR3 has 15 amino acids. Germline-derived CDR1 and CDR2 are SGHTA and FQGNSA. Trimming took 1 base from V and 4 from J, leaving 11 bases between them. DNA for the CDR3: TGTGCCAGCAGCTTAGAATGGGGCTCGAATCAGCCCCAGCATTTT. It specifies CASSLEWGSNQPQHF.

V gene TRBV7-9 combines with J gene TRBJ2-7, with D unclear. V dropped 7 bases and J dropped 0 bases, with 10 bases sitting between them. CDR3 length: 13 residues. Per germline, CDR1 SEHNR and CDR2 FQNEAQ (reference sequence). CDR3: CASTLGFSYEQYF. Here the CDR3 DNA reads TGTGCCAGCACCCTAGGATTCTCCTACGAGCAGTACTTC.

The rearrangement uses TRBV6-5 and TRBJ1-4; no clear D. Germline lookup yields CDR1 MNHEY and CDR2 SVGAGI. Trimming pared 6 bases from V and 3 bases from J, leaving 8 bases between. The CDR3 has 13 residues. As DNA, the CDR3 is TGTGCCAGCAGCGACATCTCTAATGAAAAACTGTTTTTT. This gives the protein CASSDISNEKLFF.

The chain carries TRBV11-1 and TRBJ2-3, with D tentatively TRBD1 (5 bases). Trimming took off 5 bases at V and 2 bases at J, with 14 bases between the two ends. Germline-derived CDR1 and CDR2 are SGHAT and FQDESV (reference sequence). The CDR3 is 15 residues long. The CDR3 DNA reads TGTGCCAGCAGCAGGGGTCCCGATTTCACAGATACGCAGTATTTT. It encodes CASSRGPDFTDTQYF.

The chain couples TRBV4-1 to TRBJ2-2; a possible D gene is TRBD2 (6 bases). Per the germline V gene, CDR1 is MGHRA and CDR2 is YSYEKL. V lost 2 bases and J 5 bases, leaving 24 bases between the germline ends. CDR3 length: 19 amino acids. The CDR3 region is CASSQLGPPTRVETGELFF. The CDR3 nucleotides are TGCGCCAGCAGCCAACTGGGGCCCCCGACTAGGGTGGAGACCGGGGAGCTGTTTTTT.

This chain joins TRBV10-3 and TRBJ2-2; D gene ambiguous. The CDR3 spans 13 residues. The germline gives CDR1 ENHRY, CDR2 SYGVKD. V lost 0 bases and J lost 7, with 6 bases in between. The CDR3 reads CAISESSYGELFF. The CDR3 nucleotides are TGTGCCATCAGTGAGTCGTCGTACGGGGAGCTGTTTTTT.

This clonotype was counted between two and nine times. The rearrangement joins TRBV29-1 to TRBJ1-2, with a tentative D call TRBD1 (5 bases). This CDR3 spans 14 amino acids. Trimming stripped 4 bases from V and 8 bases from J, with 20 bases between. The germline CDR1 and CDR2 sequences are SQVTM and ANQGSEA. CDR3 sequence reads: CSVVWAGHPEGYTF. The CDR3 bases are TGCAGCGTTGTGTGGGCAGGGCACCCTGAGGGCTACACCTTC.

This clonotype has a single count. At one boundary the junction diverges from the germline segment, which might be a read error. The chain combines TRBV7-8 with TRBJ2-3; tentative D call: TRBD2 (7 bases). The germline V gene has CDR1 SGHVS and CDR2 FQNEAQ. The CDR3 consists of 15 residues. The chain's CDR3 is CASNQGGEITDTQYF. For the CDR3, the DNA is TGTGCCAGCAACCAAGGGGGGGAAATAACAGATACGCAGTACTTT.

The chain joins TRBV6-5 to TRBJ2-4, with a tentative D call TRBD2 (5 bases). The CDR3 spans 13 residues. The V end was cut by 0 bases, the J end by 13 bases, with 13 bases between. Germline CDR1 is MNHEY and CDR2 is SVGAGI. For the CDR3, the DNA is TGTGCCAGCAGTTACTCGTATGACGGGGAGCAGTACTTC. This translates into CASSYSYDGEQYF.

This clonotype turned up a few times. The chain is built from TRBV5-1 and TRBJ2-1; D unresolved. The CDR3 sequence is 13 residues long. The V and J ends lost 0 bases and 6 bases respectively, with 7 bases between them. The germline V gene encodes CDR1 SGHRS and CDR2 YFSETQ. The CDR3 DNA reads TGCGCCAGCAGCTTGGGACCTCTCAATGAGCAGTTCTTC. This gives the protein CASSLGPLNEQFF.

The rearrangement joins TRBV27 to TRBJ2-4, with D hard to call. V was shortened by 4 bases and J by 7 bases, with 17 bases between the two germline ends. The CDR3 has 15 amino acids. Germline-derived CDR1 and CDR2 are MNHEY and SMNVEV (reference sequence). CDR3 residues: CASSSRHPPENIQYF. The CDR3 DNA reads as TGTGCCAGCAGTTCGCGACATCCCCCGGAGAACATTCAGTACTTC.

The chain has TRBV2 and TRBJ2-1, with 12 bases fitting TRBD2. With 6 bases clipped from V and 8 bases from J, the junction kept 8 bases outside the gene matches. CDR3 length: 15 residues. Germline CDR1 SNHLY, CDR2 FYNNEI. The chain's CDR3 is CASRRTSGGTHEQFF. CDR3 bases: TGTGCCAGCAGACGAACTAGCGGGGGGACACATGAGCAGTTCTTC.

The V call is TRBV28, the J call TRBJ1-2, with D perhaps TRBD1 (5 bases). Germline CDR1 MDHEN, CDR2 SYDVKM. The CDR3 is 15 amino acids. V was trimmed by 1 base and J by 3 bases, leaving 12 bases between them. The CDR3 coding sequence is TGTGCCAGCAGTTTATACCAGACAGCCTACTATGGCTACACCTTC. Translating it yields CASSLYQTAYYGYTF.

The rearrangement uses TRBV27 and TRBJ1-2, with TRBD1 matching 7 bases. V lost 5 bases to trimming and J lost 8 bases; unmatched junction nucleotides: 11. The CDR3 covers 14 residues. Germline V CDR1 and CDR2: MNHEY, SMNVEV (reference sequence). The CDR3 DNA follows: TGTGCCAGCAGTCCAGGGACAGACGGGAGAGGCTACACCTTC. Translation gives CASSPGTDGRGYTF.

This sequence joins TRBV7-2 and TRBJ2-3; TRBD2 agrees at 10 bases. The CDR3 has 15 residues. V trimming: 5 bases; J trimming: 6 bases; junction bases outside the gene matches: 8. Germline V gene data show CDR1 as SGHTA and CDR2 as FQGNSA. CDR3 nucleotide sequence: TGTGCCAGCAGCCCTGGAGCGGGAGGGTTTGATACGCAGTATTTT. Its translation: CASSPGAGGFDTQYF.

The chain couples TRBV28 to TRBJ2-7; the D gene is possibly TRBD2 (6 bases). The V gene lost 7 bases and the J gene lost 0 bases, with 10 bases spanning the gap. The germline gives CDR1 MDHEN, CDR2 SYDVKM. The CDR3 is 13 residues long. The CDR3: CASTPGSSYEQYF. The CDR3 DNA is TGTGCCAGCACCCCCGGGAGCTCCTACGAGCAGTACTTC.

J is TRBJ2-4 and V is TRBV20-1, with no clear D. The J call may be wrong; the DNA end is better matched by TRBJ2-7. The germline CDR1 and CDR2 sequences are DFQATT and SNEGSKA (reference sequence). The CDR3 sequence is 15 residues long. CDR3 coding DNA: TGCAGTGCTAGAGCTGTCCAGGCTTACTCCTACGAGCAGTACTTC. Translated, it gives CSARAVQAYSYEQYF.

This chain uses TRBV7-8 with TRBJ1-2; TRBD1 might be the D (6 bases). V lost 1 base and J lost 8, with 17 bases in between. The CDR3 has 15 residues. Germline V lookup: CDR1 SGHVS, CDR2 FQNEAQ. The CDR3 is CASSLVQPGAQGYTF. The DNA for the CDR3 is TGTGCCAGCAGCTTAGTACAGCCGGGGGCGCAAGGCTACACCTTC.

In its sample, this clonotype was seen a few times. The CDR3 is CASSHGTGREEQYF. CDR3 in DNA: TGTGCCAGCAGCCACGGGACAGGGCGTGAGGAGCAGTACTTC. The V and J genes are TRBV28 and TRBJ2-5; 9 nucleotides agree with TRBD1. Trimming took 6 bases from V and 11 from J; bases not matched to a gene: 13. The CDR3 totals 14 residues. The germline V gene has CDR1 MDHEN and CDR2 SYDVKM.

This clonotype turned up a few times. One end of the junction varies from germline; a read error may be responsible. This chain uses TRBV29-1 with TRBJ2-1, with 9 bases aligning to TRBD1. The germline V gene has CDR1 SQVTM and CDR2 ANQGSEA. The CDR3 contains 15 residues. The CDR3 region is CSAEQGASSYNEQFF. The CDR3 nucleotides read TGCAGCGCTGAACAGGGGGCCTCCTCCTACAATGAGCAGTTCTTC.

This clonotype came up once. Germline and junction disagree at one end, which may indicate a read error. The genes are TRBV20-1 and TRBJ2-1; D gene unclear. The CDR3 length is 15 residues. Germline-derived CDR1 and CDR2 are DFQATT and SNEGSKA (reference sequence). DNA of the CDR3: TGCGGTGCTAGAGATATAGATCTTGCAGCCAATGAGCAGTTCTTC. It yields the protein CGARDIDLAANEQFF.

V and J are TRBV2 and TRBJ2-2; 7 positions match TRBD1. The CDR3 is 15 amino acids. Germline V gene data show CDR1 as SNHLY and CDR2 as FYNNEI. With V trimmed by 3 bases and J by 5 bases, 6 bases remained unmatched. This chain's CDR3 is CASSDRDSGTGELFF. CDR3 coding DNA: TGTGCCAGCAGTGACCGGGACAGTGGGACCGGGGAGCTGTTTTTT.